This T cell receptor beta chain was found in a study of blood T cells in healthy people across ages (dated by TCRdb to the mid-2010s). At the level of the whole study: Template switching captured roughly one uniquely barcoded TCR beta cDNA molecule per two T cells in model experiments. To track age-related changes in TCR beta repertoire diversity, the study relied on deep sequencing normalized with unique cDNA molecular identifiers. Donors were grouped into four age groups: young (average 16 years), middle-aged (over 35), aged (62) and long-lived (just over 80). Donors of different ages were randomly distributed across sequencing lanes to avoid experimental bias. The study analyzed two additional independent replicas of 1 million unique cDNA reads from the same blood draw for two donors, one aged 18 to 30 and one aged 80 or older.

In regard to this clonotype: It has no known antigen specificity. Nothing much larger sits one base from this clone, and base qualities are not available.

The approximately 40 donors, aged roughly 6 to 95 years, were systemically healthy Caucasian individuals from Russia. Ten milliliters of peripheral blood were collected from each donor into EDTA-treated Vacutainer tubes. Ficoll-Paque density-gradient centrifugation was used to isolate PBMCs, with at least 6.5 million per sample. Trizol reagent was used to extract total RNA from the PBMCs, yielding at least 5.5 micrograms per sample. For every donor, flow cytometry on a PBMC aliquot measured the percentage of naive CD45RAhigh/CD27high T cells. The protocol used for the library was 5' RACE. Sequenced on an Illumina HiSeq 2500. A second PCR of roughly 7 to 11 cycles was performed with a sample-barcoded 5' primer and a J-beta primer mix. A unique molecular identifier was introduced onto each TCR beta cDNA molecule by a template-switch 5' adaptor carrying 12 random nucleotides. At least 2.5 million CDR3-containing paired-end reads were obtained from each sample. All of the RNA was converted into first-strand cDNA using the Mint cDNA synthesis kit, with a TRBC-specific oligonucleotide serving as the primer. All cDNA was treated with uracil-DNA glycosylase and then went through a first 18-cycle PCR with the universal primers M1SS and BC2_uni_R. The original pipeline was this. Normalization of each sample was performed by random selection of 1 million high-quality reads, each carrying a distinct molecular identifier. Instead of being binned into consensus sequences, reads that shared molecular identifiers were thrown out. MiTCR, set to a Q25 quality threshold and the strictest error-elimination algorithm, was used for CDR3 identification, clonotype clustering and error correction. A nonparametric unseen species model with Euler transformation was used to estimate lower-bound total TCR beta diversity. TCRdb trimmed public reads at Q25 via fastp, called clones via MiXCR and kept in-frame beta chains. Merged by CDR3 protein, the rows form single entries marked with the most common genes and DNA. What appears here as the V and J calls and clone size reflects TCRdb's work, not the paper's. The sample data list about 1,400,000 distinct CDR3 sequences, and about 40% of these were observed just once. The ten most abundant clones make up 7.9% of the sample.

The research as a whole found: The percentage of naive T cells measured by flow cytometry correlated strongly with observed TCR beta diversity. Observed TCR beta diversity per million T cells fell roughly linearly with age, and a significant reduction was already apparent by age roughly 40. Conclusive comparison of naive and antigen-experienced compartments was prevented by the profiling of bulk unsorted PBMCs. Total diversity estimates from one million sequenced T cells were considered lower bounds and underestimates. Compared with the aged group, the long-lived group had more naive CD4+ T cells, fewer expanded clones and increased TCR diversity, a pattern suggesting age selection. Because donor CMV infection status was unknown, age-related changes in expanded clonotypes were potentially confounded.

Trimmed from V: 4 bases; trimmed from J: 2 bases; junction bases lacking a gene match: 11. Counted from cysteine to phenylalanine, this CDR3 has 18 amino acids. The DNA shown is the 54-base CDR3, in frame from base 1. The germline V gene yields SGHTA for CDR1 and FQGNSA for CDR2. The rearranged chain carries TRBV7-2 and TRBJ2-3, with TRBD2 identical over 11 junction bases. The sequence was collected from a woman under 30 in good health. Input material: blood. In nucleotide form, the sequence is TGTGCCAGCAGCTATTTCCTAGCGGGAGGAGGGGACACAGATACGCAGTATTTT. Protein translation: CASSYFLAGGGDTDTQYF.